These 26 T cell receptor beta chains were sequenced from one sample in a study of T cell responses to AZD1222 COVID-19 vaccine. Some clones are missing from TCRdb's copy, which holds only in-frame ones; the method was immunoSEQ multiplex PCR. This table has 90,000 to 150,000 clones, around 86% appearing once. This material consisted of peripheral blood, taken 28 days after the second AZD1222 dose. The origin of the receptors is an adult who received the AZD1222 COVID-19 vaccine.

CDR3 amino acids: CASSPARGPDQETQYF. DNA of the CDR3: TGTGCCAGCAGCCCGGCCAGGGGGCCCGACCAAGAGACCCAGTACTTC. V usage is TRBV7-2 and J usage is TRBJ2-5, with 8 bases lining up with TRBD1. This CDR3 contains 16 residues. V trimming: 5 bases; J trimming: 0 bases; junction bases outside the gene matches: 8. CDR1 and CDR2 from the germline V gene are SGHTA and FQGNSA. The full variable domain, rest sourced from reference TRBV7-2 and TRBJ2-5, is GAGVSQSPSNKVTEKGKDVELRCDPISGHTALYWYRQSLGQGLEFLIYFQGNSAPDKSGLPSDRFSAERTGGSVSTLTIQRTQQEDSAVYLCASSPARGPDQETQYFGPGTRLLVL.

The chain is built from TRBV19 and TRBJ2-1; a possible D gene is TRBD2 (6 bases). CDR1 LNHDA and CDR2 SQIVND come from the germline V gene (reference sequence). This CDR3 is 15 amino acids long. Trimming cost V 3 bases and J 6 bases, with 15 bases left between them. The CDR3 DNA is TGTGCCAGTAGTATTTCACGGGGGACTCTCAATGAGCAGTTCTTC. This codes for CASSISRGTLNEQFF.

The chain recombines TRBV5-1 with TRBJ2-7, with D perhaps TRBD1 or TRBD2 (7 bases each). Germline CDR1 is SGHRS and CDR2 is YFSETQ. CDR3 length: 15 amino acids. Trimming pared 1 base from V and 4 bases from J, leaving 15 bases between. Here the CDR3 reads CASSLSAGQKYEQYF. CDR3 DNA: TGCGCCAGCAGCTTGTCAGCGGGACAGAAATACGAGCAGTACTTC.

The chain combines TRBV7-9 with TRBJ1-6; D ambiguous. Germline values: CDR1 SEHNR, CDR2 FQNEAQ (reference sequence). V dropped 3 bases and J dropped 5 bases, with 8 bases sitting between them. The CDR3 runs 14 residues. CDR3 sequence: CASSLGSHNSPLHF. Here the CDR3 DNA reads TGTGCCAGCAGCTTGGGGTCCCATAATTCACCCCTCCACTTT.

V and J are TRBV11-2 and TRBJ2-7, with TRBD2 as a possible D gene (6 bases). Germline-derived CDR1 and CDR2 are SGHAT and FQNNGV. Between the trimmed V and J ends, which lost 5 bases and 6 bases, there was a span of 17 bases. The CDR3 extends over 14 amino acids. The DNA of the CDR3 is TGTGCCAGCAGCCCGGACTGGCAGGAGGGCGAGCAGTACTTC. Amino acid sequence: CASSPDWQEGEQYF.

The chain links TRBV18 to TRBJ1-5; no definite D call. CDR1 and CDR2 from the germline V gene are KGHSH and LQKENI. V shed 2 bases and J shed 5 bases, with 7 bases lying between them. This CDR3 is built from 13 residues. CDR3 residues: CASSPDRYQPQHF. The CDR3 nucleotides read TGTGCCAGCTCACCAGATAGGTATCAGCCCCAGCATTTT.

The DNA of the CDR3 is TGTGCCAGCAGCGTAGGTGGGGCCACCTACAATGAGCAGTTCTTC. Its protein product is CASSVGGATYNEQFF. The J gene is TRBJ2-1, the V gene TRBV9; D is perhaps TRBD1 (5 bases). Germline values: CDR1 SGDLS, CDR2 YYNGEE. Trimming pared 0 bases from V and 2 bases from J, leaving 9 bases between. This CDR3 has 15 amino acids.

This chain links TRBV7-2 with TRBJ1-1, with D perhaps TRBD1 (5 bases). CDR1 SGHTA and CDR2 FQGNSA come from the germline V gene. Trimming removed 5 bases from V and 5 bases from J, with 15 bases in between. The CDR3 consists of 14 residues. The CDR3 sequence is CASSPGTGRTEAFF. Written as DNA, the CDR3 is TGTGCCAGCAGCCCCGGTACGGGGCGGACTGAAGCTTTCTTT.

V gene TRBV5-1 combines with J gene TRBJ2-1, with a tentative D call TRBD1 (5 bases). The CDR3 spans 13 residues. The V end lost 1 base, the J end lost 3 bases, and 5 bases lay between the germline ends. Looked up from germline, CDR1 is SGHRS and CDR2 is YFSETQ. The CDR3 DNA sequence: TGCGCCAGCAGCTTGCAGGGCTACAATGAGCAGTTCTTC. It yields the protein CASSLQGYNEQFF.

The chain couples TRBV18 to TRBJ2-7; 11 bases are a match to TRBD1. V dropped 3 bases and J dropped 4; count of bases not matched to a gene: 11. Germline CDR1 is KGHSH and CDR2 is LQKENI. CDR3 length: 17 residues. This CDR3 is CASSPAVGTGGLYEQYF. The DNA for the CDR3 is TGTGCCAGCTCACCCGCCGTCGGGACAGGGGGGTTATACGAGCAGTACTTC.

The chain is built from TRBV4-3 and TRBJ1-5; no clear D. There are 14 residues in the CDR3. V was shortened by 4 bases and J by 4 bases, with 11 bases between the two germline ends. Germline V CDR1 and CDR2: LGHNA, YSLEER. The DNA for the CDR3 is TGCGCCAGCAGCCTTTCGGGTGGAAATCAGCCCCAGCATTTT. It is translated as CASSLSGGNQPQHF.

This chain joins TRBV19 and TRBJ1-6; D gene unclear. With 3 bases removed from V and 10 bases from J, the gap between germline ends came to 16 bases. Germline V gene lookup returns CDR1 LNHDA and CDR2 SQIVND (reference sequence). The CDR3 has 15 residues. The CDR3 DNA reads as TGTGCCAGTAGTATTGTGGTTGGAGGGAGGTCACCCCTCCACTTT. Amino acids: CASSIVVGGRSPLHF.

The V call is TRBV5-1, the J call TRBJ2-3; D gene uncertain. Germline lookup yields CDR1 SGHRS and CDR2 YFSETQ. The CDR3 is made up of 15 amino acids. The V gene lost 4 bases and the J gene lost 6 bases, with 18 bases spanning the gap. The CDR3, as DNA: TGCGCCAGCAGCCAACGTCTCGGAGACGCCGATACGCAGTATTTT. Protein product: CASSQRLGDADTQYF.

The CDR3 nucleotides read TGTGCCAGCAGACCAAGTAGGGGGGGTGAAGCTTTCTTT. Residues: CASRPSRGGEAFF. The chain combines TRBV3-1 (or the pseudogene TRBV3-2) with TRBJ1-1, with a weak D call TRBD1 (6 bases). The CDR3 contains 13 residues. Germline assignment: CDR1 LGHDT and CDR2 YNNKEL (reference sequence). Trimming cost V 6 bases and J 7 bases, with 15 bases left between them.

The V gene is TRBV30, the J gene TRBJ1-2; no definite D call. From germline, CDR1 is GTSNPN and CDR2 SVGIG (reference sequence). V lost 5 bases and J lost 4, with 11 bases in between. The CDR3 loop spans 12 amino acids. DNA of the CDR3: TGTGCCTGGGGTGAGGTGTTCTATGGCTACACCTTC. Translated: CAWGEVFYGYTF. Together with reference TRBV30 and TRBJ1-2, the CDR3 gives the full variable domain: SQTIHQWPATLVQPVGSPLSLECTVEGTSNPNLYWYRQAAGRGLQLLFYSVGIGQISSEVPQNLSASRPQDRQFILSSKKLLLSDSGFYLCAWGEVFYGYTFGSGTRLTVV.

CDR3 coding DNA: TGTGCCAGCTCACCGGGCCAGGTCCTTACAGATACGCAGTATTTT. Translation: CASSPGQVLTDTQYF. V usage is TRBV18 and J usage is TRBJ2-3; D gene ambiguous. V lost 3 bases to trimming and J lost 3 bases, with 13 bases between them. CDR3 length equals 15 residues. The V gene's germline CDR1 is KGHSH and CDR2 LQKENI.

J is TRBJ1-1 and V is TRBV7-2; TRBD1 is a possible D gene (6 bases). The CDR3 length is 14 residues. Germline CDR1 reads SGHTA; CDR2 reads FQGNSA. The ends were cut back, 7 bases at V and 5 bases at J, with 17 bases in the middle. The CDR3 DNA reads TGTGCCAGCAAACTGGACAGAGAAAGGACTGAAGCTTTCTTT. This gives the protein CASKLDRERTEAFF.

J is TRBJ2-5 and V is TRBV30, with unresolved D. Trimming shortened V by 0 bases and J by 6 bases, and 17 bases separated the two germline ends. Germline V gene data show CDR1 as GTSNPN and CDR2 as SVGIG (reference sequence). The CDR3 extends over 15 amino acids. DNA of the CDR3: TGTGCCTGGAGTGTACGCGGCAGGTCGGAGAAGACCCAGTACTTC. Translated: CAWSVRGRSEKTQYF. Together with reference TRBV30 and TRBJ2-5, the CDR3 gives the full variable domain: SQTIHQWPATLVQPVGSPLSLECTVEGTSNPNLYWYRQAAGRGLQLLFYSVGIGQISSEVPQNLSASRPQDRQFILSSKKLLLSDSGFYLCAWSVRGRSEKTQYFGPGTRLLVL.

The chain uses TRBV5-1 and TRBJ2-7; 8 nucleotides line up with TRBD1. V trimming: 4 bases; J trimming: 5 bases; junction bases outside the gene matches: 8. From germline, CDR1 is SGHRS and CDR2 YFSETQ. CDR3 length: 14 amino acids. The CDR3: CASSLGQEGNEQYF. Here the CDR3 DNA reads TGCGCCAGCAGCCTGGGACAGGAAGGTAACGAGCAGTACTTC.

In DNA form, the CDR3 reads TGTGCCAGCTCACCTCGTGACCCGGGACTGGCTAATGAAAAACTGTTTTTT. Protein product: CASSPRDPGLANEKLFF. This chain connects TRBV18 to TRBJ1-4; tentatively, D is TRBD1 (5 bases). This CDR3 contains 17 residues. Germline-derived CDR1 and CDR2 are KGHSH and LQKENI. V was pared by 3 bases and J by 3 bases, with 17 bases between.

The chain combines TRBV30 with TRBJ1-1; tentative D call: TRBD1 (5 bases). Trimming removed 2 bases from V and 4 bases from J, with 14 bases in between. This CDR3 is built from 14 residues. Germline CDR1 GTSNPN, CDR2 SVGIG (reference sequence). CDR3 DNA: TGTGCCTGGAGTTTTGGGGGATTGGGCACTGAAGCTTTCTTT. Amino acid sequence: CAWSFGGLGTEAFF. The variable domain in full, with the rest retrieved from reference TRBV30 and TRBJ1-1, is SQTIHQWPATLVQPVGSPLSLECTVEGTSNPNLYWYRQAAGRGLQLLFYSVGIGQISSEVPQNLSASRPQDRQFILSSKKLLLSDSGFYLCAWSFGGLGTEAFFGQGTRLTVV.

This chain joins TRBV5-1 and TRBJ2-3; D remains unclear. Germline V lookup: CDR1 SGHRS, CDR2 YFSETQ. There are 13 residues in the CDR3. Trimming took off 3 bases at V and 3 bases at J, with 8 bases between the two ends. CDR3 nucleotide sequence: TGCGCCAGCAGCTCCCCACTGACAGATACGCAGTATTTT. Its protein product is CASSSPLTDTQYF. Supplemented by reference TRBV5-1 and TRBJ2-3, the full variable domain reads KAGVTQTPRYLIKTRGQQVTLSCSPISGHRSVSWYQQTPGQGLQFLFEYFSETQRNKGNFPGRFSGRQFSNSRSEMNVSTLELGDSALYLCASSSPLTDTQYFGPGTRLTVL.

The rearrangement joins TRBV19 to TRBJ2-3; tentative D call: TRBD2 (5 bases). V lost 9 bases, J lost 4 bases, and 17 bases lay in between. The CDR3 totals 14 residues. Germline lookup yields CDR1 LNHDA and CDR2 SQIVND (reference sequence). The CDR3 DNA reads as TGTGCCAGCAGTCCGGGATTGAGGGCAGATACGCAGTATTTT. This codes for CASSPGLRADTQYF.

J is TRBJ2-5 and V is TRBV6-5; 8 bases fit TRBD1. V lost 3 bases, J lost 1 base, and 4 bases stayed unmatched. CDR1 is MNHEY, CDR2 SVGAGI, per germline. The CDR3 has 15 residues. The CDR3 DNA follows: TGTGCCAGCAGTTATGGGACAGGAGGCCAAGAGACCCAGTACTTC. It specifies CASSYGTGGQETQYF.

This chain's CDR3 is CASSKYSGTERNTGELFF. CDR3 nucleotides: TGTGCCAGCAGCAAATATTCCGGGACAGAAAGGAACACCGGGGAGCTGTTTTTT. The chain is built from TRBV7-2 and TRBJ2-2; 7 bases are a match to TRBD1. J lost 1 base, V lost 5 bases, and 13 bases had no gene match. Germline-derived CDR1 and CDR2 are SGHTA and FQGNSA. The CDR3 extends over 18 amino acids.

This chain links TRBV6-1 with TRBJ2-1; no clear D gene. The germline V gene encodes CDR1 MNHNS and CDR2 SASEGT. The CDR3 is 13 residues long. V was trimmed by 2 bases and J by 4 bases, leaving 6 bases between them. The CDR3 reads CASSEQDYNEQFF. The CDR3 bases are TGTGCCAGCAGTGAACAGGATTACAATGAGCAGTTCTTC.